What follows describes a single T cell receptor beta chain. Its antigen is as yet unknown. Method: immunoSEQ multiplex PCR; TCRdb's copy keeps in-frame clones and lacks some. The sample lists more than 90,000 clones, about 91% occurring once. The data were taken from a study of radiotherapy plus CTLA-4 blockade in lung cancer. The J segment lost 5 bases and the V segment lost 2 bases, leaving 8 bases of the junction unmatched. Germline V gene lookup returns CDR1 SNHLY and CDR2 FYNNEI. The length of the CDR3 is 16 residues. Study findings and constraints: Among blood TCR repertoires after radiotherapy plus ipilimumab, tumor-derived clones expanded. With interferon-beta, early dynamics of blood T cell clones were reported to best predict response.

V usage is TRBV2 and J usage is TRBJ2-1, with TRBD2 matching over 8 bases. Sequenced here: peripheral blood, sampled from a patient treated with radiotherapy plus ipilimumab. This clonotype originated in a human donor with non-small cell lung cancer that progressed on radiotherapy plus ipilimumab. The CDR3 is CASSEIGLAGNNEQFF. The CDR3 DNA reads as TGTGCCAGCAGTGAAATCGGGCTAGCGGGCAACAATGAGCAGTTCTTC. The full variable domain, completed using reference TRBV2 and TRBJ2-1, is EPEVTQTPSHQVTQMGQEVILRCVPISNHLYFYWYRQILGQKVEFLVSFYNNEISEKSEIFDDQFSVERPDGSNFTLKIRSTKLEDSAMYFCASSEIGLAGNNEQFFGPGTRLTVL.